The source of this T cell receptor beta chain is a study of Ad26.COV2.S vaccination and SARS-CoV-2 variants. For this clone: Its matching antigen is unknown.

Study-wide points: Estimates derived from TCR breadth and depth analyses may have underestimated total T cell responses.

Measured with immunoSEQ multiplex PCR; TCRdb has only the in-frame clones, and not every one. The sample lists 500,000 or so clones, roughly 85% occurring once. Treatment reported: roughly 19 received Ad26.COV2.S at low or high dose, single or two shots; about 5 received placebo; per-sample allocation not given. The samples were gathered on day 63 after the first injection of vaccine or placebo. The clonotype was recovered from a person between 18 and 65 years old who received the Ad26.COV2.S COVID-19 vaccine or a placebo. This sample comprised peripheral blood, obtained in a trial of Ad26.COV2.S vaccine versus placebo.

The CDR3 loop reads CASSAGLVGPQHF. CDR3 DNA sequence: TGTGCCAGCAGCGCAGGGTTGGTGGGGCCCCAGCATTTT. The chain has TRBV9 and TRBJ1-5; the D gene is possibly TRBD1 (5 bases). Trimming shortened V by 3 bases and J by 9 bases, and 13 bases separated the two germline ends. CDR3 length equals 13 residues. Germline V gene sequence: CDR1 SGDLS, CDR2 YYNGEE. Full variable domain (remainder filled in from reference TRBV9 and TRBJ1-5): DSGVTQTPKHLITATGQRVTLRCSPRSGDLSVYWYQQSLDQGLQFLIQYYNGEERAKGNILERFSAQQFPDLHSELNLSSLELGDSALYFCASSAGLVGPQHFGDGTRLSIL.